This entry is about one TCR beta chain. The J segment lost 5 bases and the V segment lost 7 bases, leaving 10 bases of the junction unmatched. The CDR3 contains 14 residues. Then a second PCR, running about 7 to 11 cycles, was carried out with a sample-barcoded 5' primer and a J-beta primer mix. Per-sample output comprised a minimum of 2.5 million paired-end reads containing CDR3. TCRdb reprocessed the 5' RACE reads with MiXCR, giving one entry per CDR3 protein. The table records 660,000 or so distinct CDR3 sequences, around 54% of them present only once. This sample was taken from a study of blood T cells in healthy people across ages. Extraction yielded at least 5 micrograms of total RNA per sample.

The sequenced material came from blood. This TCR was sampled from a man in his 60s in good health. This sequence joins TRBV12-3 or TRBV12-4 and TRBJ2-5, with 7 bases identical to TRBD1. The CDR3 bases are TGTGCCAGCACCCTTACGACAGGGTCCGAGACCCAGTACTTC. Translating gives CASTLTTGSETQYF.